This T cell receptor (beta chain) was identified in a study of cytomegalovirus exposure and HLA in healthy donors. The CDR3 has 15 residues. Per germline, CDR1 LNHDA and CDR2 SQIVND (reference sequence). The V and J ends lost 9 bases and 2 bases respectively, with 16 bases between them. This clone was seen once. Its antigen is not identified. The primer mix had 60 Vbeta and 13 Jbeta primers. Here immunoSEQ multiplex PCR was the method, and the copy in TCRdb shows in-frame clones only, minus some. The table includes approximately 120,000 clones, over 60% detected once. Notes on the study in general: Sequencing depth roughly uniform across donors was assumed in presence/absence analyses.

Material for sequencing was PBMCs. The receptor was derived from a woman aged 40-49 years in good health and CMV-seronegative. The V gene is TRBV19, the J gene TRBJ1-4; the D gene is possibly TRBD1 (5 bases). The CDR3 DNA reads as TGTGCCAGCTCCGGGGGGGGGTTTACTAATGAAAAACTGTTTTTT. This sequence encodes CASSGGGFTNEKLFF.